The entry that follows covers one T cell receptor beta chain sequence. Its cognate antigen is unknown. Before sequencing took place, the ViraFEST assay used viral peptide pools to expand antigen-specific CD4+ T cells. Following culture for around 10 days, CD4+ T cells were isolated. Vaccination of participants consisted of two doses of either the BNT162b2 or mRNA-1273 vaccine. Cells had half their medium changed to IL-2 medium on days 3 and 7. The entry originates in a study of vaccination effects on CD4 cells after COVID-19. Study details: A median of 72 days separated the second dose and sampling.

Libraries were prepared by immunoSEQ multiplex PCR; TCRdb keeps only in-frame clonotypes and omits some of them. Of about 24,000 clones detected, roughly 72% appear once; the ten largest clones hold roughly 10%. Germline CDR1 is SGHNT and CDR2 is YYREEE (reference sequence). The V end lost 1 base, the J end lost 1 base, and 5 bases lay between the germline ends. The CDR3 has 14 amino acids. General study points: Marked clonal contraction of infection- and vaccine-induced clones was seen late after vaccination.

The TCR sequence derives from a human donor who received a COVID-19 vaccine. Sequencing used CD4+ T cells from PBMCs cultured with HCoV-NL63 spike peptides, obtained after COVID-19 vaccination. The V call is TRBV5-4, the J call TRBJ2-2; D unresolved. The CDR3 protein is CASSLRQNTGELFF. In DNA form, the CDR3 reads TGTGCCAGCAGCTTGCGCCAGAACACCGGGGAGCTGTTTTTT.